This TCR beta chain came from a study of T-cell memory formation after mild COVID-19. Germline CDR1 reads MDHEN; CDR2 reads SYDVKM. Trimming removed 2 bases at V and 4 bases at J, with 21 bases between. This CDR3 region has 18 residues. General observations from the study: Contracting CD8+ clones were enriched in EMRA, CD4+ mainly in CM and EM.

To note about this clonotype: Its target is unknown.

TCRdb fed the 5' RACE reads into MiXCR, producing one record per CDR3 protein. The table shows about 270,000 distinct CDR3 sequences, with 15% to 20% occurring only once. The specimen was PBMCs or a T cell subset sorted from them (not recorded which). The gene calls are TRBV28 and TRBJ2-1; perhaps D is TRBD1 or TRBD2 (5 bases each). This TCR was sampled from a man aged 18-30 years who had mild COVID-19 (a few samples of this study predate the infection). Cell type and time point are not known. Here the CDR3 DNA reads TGTGCCAGCAGTTTAGCGCCGGGTCTTGGGACGGGATACAATGAGCAGTTCTTC. As protein: CASSLAPGLGTGYNEQFF.